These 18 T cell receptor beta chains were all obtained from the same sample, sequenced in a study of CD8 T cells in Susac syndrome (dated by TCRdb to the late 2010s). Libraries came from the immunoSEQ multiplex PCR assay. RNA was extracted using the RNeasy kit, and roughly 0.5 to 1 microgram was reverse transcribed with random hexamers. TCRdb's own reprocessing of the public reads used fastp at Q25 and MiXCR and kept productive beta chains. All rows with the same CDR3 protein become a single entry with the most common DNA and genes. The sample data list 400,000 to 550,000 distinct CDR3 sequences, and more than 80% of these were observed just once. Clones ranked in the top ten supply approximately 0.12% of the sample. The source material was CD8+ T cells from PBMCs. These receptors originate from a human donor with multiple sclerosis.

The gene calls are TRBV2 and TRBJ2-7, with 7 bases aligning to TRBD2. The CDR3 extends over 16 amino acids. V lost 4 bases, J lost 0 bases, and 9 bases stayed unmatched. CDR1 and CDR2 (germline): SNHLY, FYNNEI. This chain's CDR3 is CASSGGDYTRSYEQYF. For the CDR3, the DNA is TGTGCCAGCAGTGGAGGGGACTATACCCGCTCCTACGAGCAGTACTTC. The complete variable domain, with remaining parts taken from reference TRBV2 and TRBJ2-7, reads EPEVTQTPSHQVTQMGQEVILRCVPISNHLYFYWYRQILGQKVEFLVSFYNNEISEKSEIFDDQFSVERPDGSNFTLKIRSTKLEDSAMYFCASSGGDYTRSYEQYFGPGTRLTVT.

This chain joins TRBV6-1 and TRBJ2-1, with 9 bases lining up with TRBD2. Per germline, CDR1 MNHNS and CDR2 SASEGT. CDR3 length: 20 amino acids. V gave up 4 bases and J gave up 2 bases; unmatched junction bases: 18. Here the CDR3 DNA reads TGTGCCAGCAGTGTTCTGCCTCCGAATGGCGGGGGGGCTACCTACAATGAGCAGTTCTTC. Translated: CASSVLPPNGGGATYNEQFF.

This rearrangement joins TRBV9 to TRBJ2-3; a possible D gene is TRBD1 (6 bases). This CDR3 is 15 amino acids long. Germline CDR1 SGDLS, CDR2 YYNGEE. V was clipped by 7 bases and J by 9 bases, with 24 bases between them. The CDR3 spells CASGPGGGSTGTQYF. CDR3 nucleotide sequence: TGTGCCAGCGGCCCAGGAGGCGGGTCCACAGGGACGCAGTATTTT.

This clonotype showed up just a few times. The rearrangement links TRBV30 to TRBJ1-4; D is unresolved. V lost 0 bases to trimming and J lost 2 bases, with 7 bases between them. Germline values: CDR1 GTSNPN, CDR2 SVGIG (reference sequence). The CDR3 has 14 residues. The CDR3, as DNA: TGTGCCTGGAGTGTGGGTGGCACTAATGAAAAACTGTTTTTT. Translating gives CAWSVGGTNEKLFF.

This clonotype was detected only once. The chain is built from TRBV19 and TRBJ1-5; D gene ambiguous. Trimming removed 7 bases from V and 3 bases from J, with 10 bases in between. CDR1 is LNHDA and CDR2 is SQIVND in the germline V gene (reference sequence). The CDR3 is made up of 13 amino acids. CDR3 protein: CASTTGLNQPQHF. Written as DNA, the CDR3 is TGTGCCAGTACCACCGGACTCAATCAGCCCCAGCATTTT.

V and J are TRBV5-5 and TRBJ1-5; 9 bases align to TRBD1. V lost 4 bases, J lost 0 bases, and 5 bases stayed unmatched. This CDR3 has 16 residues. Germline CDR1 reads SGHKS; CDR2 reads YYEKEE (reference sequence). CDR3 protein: CASSLGTGYSNQPQHF. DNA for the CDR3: TGTGCCAGCAGCCTCGGGACAGGGTATAGCAATCAGCCCCAGCATTTT.

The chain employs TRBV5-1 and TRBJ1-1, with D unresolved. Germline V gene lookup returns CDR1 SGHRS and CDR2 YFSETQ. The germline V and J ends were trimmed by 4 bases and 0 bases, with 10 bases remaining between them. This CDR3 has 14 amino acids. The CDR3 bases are TGCGCCAGCAGCCCCCGGGATTTGAACACTGAAGCTTTCTTT. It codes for CASSPRDLNTEAFF.

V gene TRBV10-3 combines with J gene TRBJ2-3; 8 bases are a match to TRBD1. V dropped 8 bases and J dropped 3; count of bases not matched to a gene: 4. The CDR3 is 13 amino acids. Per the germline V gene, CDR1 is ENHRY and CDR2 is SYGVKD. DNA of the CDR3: TGTGCCATCGGACAGGGAGGAACAGATACGCAGTATTTT. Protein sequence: CAIGQGGTDTQYF.

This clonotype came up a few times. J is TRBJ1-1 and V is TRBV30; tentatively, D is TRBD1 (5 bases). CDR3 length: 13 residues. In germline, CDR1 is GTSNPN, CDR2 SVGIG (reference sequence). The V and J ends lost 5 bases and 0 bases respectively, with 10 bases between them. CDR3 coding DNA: TGTGCCTGGGGAGGGACGGTGAACACTGAAGCTTTCTTT. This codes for CAWGGTVNTEAFF.

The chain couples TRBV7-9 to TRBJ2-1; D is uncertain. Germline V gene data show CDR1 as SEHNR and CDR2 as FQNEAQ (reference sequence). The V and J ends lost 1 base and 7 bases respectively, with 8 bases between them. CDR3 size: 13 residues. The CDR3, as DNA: TGTGCCAGCAGCTTAGGGGTCGAGAATGAGCAGTTCTTC. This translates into CASSLGVENEQFF.

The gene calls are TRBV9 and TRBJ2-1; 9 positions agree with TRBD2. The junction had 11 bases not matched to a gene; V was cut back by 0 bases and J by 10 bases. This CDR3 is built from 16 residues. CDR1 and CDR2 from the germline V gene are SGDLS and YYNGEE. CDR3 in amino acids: CASSVGVAGGPGEQFF. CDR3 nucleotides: TGTGCCAGCAGCGTAGGAGTCGCGGGAGGGCCAGGGGAGCAGTTCTTC. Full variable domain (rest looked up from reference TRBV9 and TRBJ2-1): DSGVTQTPKHLITATGQRVTLRCSPRSGDLSVYWYQQSLDQGLQFLIQYYNGEERAKGNILERFSAQQFPDLHSELNLSSLELGDSALYFCASSVGVAGGPGEQFFGPGTRLTVL.

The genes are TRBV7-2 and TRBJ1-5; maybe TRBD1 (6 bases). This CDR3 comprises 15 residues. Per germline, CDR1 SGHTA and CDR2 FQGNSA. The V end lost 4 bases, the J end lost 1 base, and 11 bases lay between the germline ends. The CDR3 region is CASSYGGASNQPQHF. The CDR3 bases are TGTGCCAGCAGCTACGGGGGGGCAAGCAATCAGCCCCAGCATTTT. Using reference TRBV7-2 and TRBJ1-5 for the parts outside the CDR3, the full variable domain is GAGVSQSPSNKVTEKGKDVELRCDPISGHTALYWYRQSLGQGLEFLIYFQGNSAPDKSGLPSDRFSAERTGGSVSTLTIQRTQQEDSAVYLCASSYGGASNQPQHFGDGTRLSIL.

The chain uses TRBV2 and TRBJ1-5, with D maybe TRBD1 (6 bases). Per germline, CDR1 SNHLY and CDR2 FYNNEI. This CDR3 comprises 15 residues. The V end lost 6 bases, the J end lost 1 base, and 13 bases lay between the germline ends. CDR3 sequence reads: CASRRTEESNQPQHF. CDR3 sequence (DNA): TGTGCCAGCAGAAGGACAGAAGAAAGCAATCAGCCCCAGCATTTT.

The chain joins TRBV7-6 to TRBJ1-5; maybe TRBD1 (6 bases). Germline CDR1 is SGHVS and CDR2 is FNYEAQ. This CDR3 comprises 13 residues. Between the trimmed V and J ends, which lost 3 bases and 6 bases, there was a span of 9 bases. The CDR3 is CASSLGGLQPQHF. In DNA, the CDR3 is TGTGCCAGCAGCTTGGGGGGGCTTCAGCCCCAGCATTTT.

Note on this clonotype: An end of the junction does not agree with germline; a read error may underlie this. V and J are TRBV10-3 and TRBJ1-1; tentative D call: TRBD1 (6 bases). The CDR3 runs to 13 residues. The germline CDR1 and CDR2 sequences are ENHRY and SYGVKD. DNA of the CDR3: TGTGCCATCAGTGGTTCCGGACAGTCTGAGGCTTTCTTT. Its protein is CAISGSGQSEAFF.

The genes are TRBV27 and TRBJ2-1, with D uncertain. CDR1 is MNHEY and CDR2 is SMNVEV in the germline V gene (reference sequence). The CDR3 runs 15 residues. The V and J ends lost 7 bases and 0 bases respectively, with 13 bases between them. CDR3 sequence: CASTPDGSSYNEQFF. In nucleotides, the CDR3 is TGTGCCAGCACTCCGGACGGAAGCTCCTACAATGAGCAGTTCTTC.

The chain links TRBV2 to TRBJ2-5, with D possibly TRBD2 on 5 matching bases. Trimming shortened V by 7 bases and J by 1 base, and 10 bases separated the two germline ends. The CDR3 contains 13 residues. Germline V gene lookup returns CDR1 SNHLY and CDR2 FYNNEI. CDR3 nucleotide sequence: TGTGCCAGCACCCCGGGATTCCAAGAGACCCAGTACTTC. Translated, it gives CASTPGFQETQYF.

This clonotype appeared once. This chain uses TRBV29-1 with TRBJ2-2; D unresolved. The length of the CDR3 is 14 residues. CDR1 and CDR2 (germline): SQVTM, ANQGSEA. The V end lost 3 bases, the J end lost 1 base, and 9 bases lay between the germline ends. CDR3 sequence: CSVEMSGNTGELFF. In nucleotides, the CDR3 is TGCAGCGTTGAGATGTCAGGGAACACCGGGGAGCTGTTTTTT.